These T cell receptor beta chains were read from a single sample in a study of T cells in Graves' hyperthyroidism and ophthalmopathy. Each CDR3 protein is one row after TCRdb ran MiXCR on the multiplex PCR reads. The table has some 500,000 distinct CDR3 sequences, about an eighth seen once. The sequenced sample consisted of blood. The receptors stem from a woman under 30 with Graves' hyperthyroidism. Both conserved end residues are part of each CDR3. D genes are given only for firm matches. Some rows mark clone size as missing; the rest say once, few, many or name a class of expanded clone.

clone size: .; J gene: TRBJ2-4; V gene: TRBV5-1; D gene: .; CDR3 protein: CASSQTVARGNIQYF; CDR3 DNA: TGCGCCAGCAGCCAGACAGTGGCCCGGGGGAACATTCAGTACTTC
clone size: few; J gene: TRBJ2-6; V gene: TRBV2; D gene: TRBD2; CDR3 protein: CAHRGGGYSGANVLTF; CDR3 DNA: TGTGCCCACCGGGGGGGCGGATACTCTGGGGCCAACGTCCTGACTTTC
clone size: many; J gene: TRBJ2-1; V gene: TRBV11-2; D gene: .; CDR3 protein: CASSRRGGGRAAEQFF; CDR3 DNA: TGTGCCAGCAGTAGACGAGGGGGGGGGAGGGCCGCTGAGCAGTTCTTC
clone size: many; J gene: TRBJ1-5; V gene: TRBV18; D gene: .; CDR3 protein: CASSDETGQPQHF; CDR3 DNA: TGTGCCAGCTCAGACGAGACAGGTCAGCCCCAGCATTTT
clone size: few; J gene: TRBJ1-2; V gene: TRBV30; D gene: .; CDR3 protein: CAWSVIHGYTF; CDR3 DNA: TGTGCCTGGAGTGTGATCCATGGCTACACCTTC
clone size: once; J gene: TRBJ2-7; V gene: TRBV7-2; D gene: .; CDR3 protein: CASSLAGRHFYEQYF; CDR3 DNA: TGTGCCAGCAGCTTAGCGGGCAGGCACTTCTACGAGCAGTACTTC
clone size: many; J gene: TRBJ1-1; V gene: TRBV11-1; D gene: TRBD1; CDR3 protein: CASSYGTGMNTEAFF; CDR3 DNA: TGTGCCAGCAGCTACGGGACAGGCATGAACACTGAAGCTTTCTTT
clone size: many; J gene: TRBJ2-3; V gene: TRBV29-1; D gene: TRBD2; CDR3 protein: CSGLATDTQYF; CDR3 DNA: TGCAGCGGACTAGCGACGGATACGCAGTATTTT
clone size: few; J gene: TRBJ1-5; V gene: TRBV7-3; D gene: .; CDR3 protein: CASSPGRGQPQHF; CDR3 DNA: TGTGCCAGCAGCCCTGGGCGGGGCCAGCCCCAGCATTTT
clone size: many; J gene: TRBJ2-5; V gene: TRBV12-3/TRBV12-4; D gene: .; CDR3 protein: CASSFRLREQETQYF; CDR3 DNA: TGTGCCAGCAGTTTTCGTTTAAGGGAGCAAGAGACCCAGTACTTC
clone size: .; J gene: TRBJ2-1; V gene: TRBV3-1; D gene: TRBD2; CDR3 protein: CASRSLRTSGSLGYNEQFF; CDR3 DNA: TGTGCCAGCAGATCACTCAGGACTAGCGGGAGCCTGGGTTACAATGAGCAGTTCTTC
clone size: .; J gene: TRBJ2-1; V gene: TRBV5-6; D gene: .; CDR3 protein: CASSIGRAYNEQFF; CDR3 DNA: TGTGCCAGCAGCATAGGACGAGCCTACAATGAGCAGTTCTTC